A single T cell receptor (beta chain) is shown here with its context. Antigen: not known. This sample is part of a study of radiotherapy plus CTLA-4 blockade in lung cancer. Some clones are missing from TCRdb's copy, which holds only in-frame ones; the method was immunoSEQ multiplex PCR. Counted here are 50,000 to 65,000 clones, about three quarters occurring once; the ten biggest clones make up about 4%. Germline lookup yields CDR1 SGHRS and CDR2 YFSETQ. The junction had 5 bases not matched to a gene; V was cut back by 2 bases and J by 1 base. The length of the CDR3 is 15 residues. Overall study findings and caveats: Radiotherapy was combined with ipilimumab, and tumor-derived TCR clones then expanded in blood.

The rearrangement joins TRBV5-1 to TRBJ2-5; 7 bases match TRBD1. The source was peripheral blood, collected from a patient treated with radiotherapy plus ipilimumab. This sequence was found in a human donor with non-small cell lung cancer who had a partial response to radiotherapy plus ipilimumab. The CDR3 nucleotides read TGCGCCAGCAGCTTTCAGAGGGGGCCCCAAGAGACCCAGTACTTC. Protein product: CASSFQRGPQETQYF.